These T cell receptor beta chains were read from a single sample in a study of technical replicates of blood from several donors. Some clones are missing from TCRdb's copy, which holds only in-frame ones; the method was immunoSEQ multiplex PCR. The repertoire holds around 77,000 clones, with 92% as singletons. The sequenced sample was T cells isolated from PBMCs. The receptors come from a human donor in good health. Both conserved end residues are part of each CDR3. Fields, in order: clone size, J gene, V gene, D gene, CDR3 DNA, CDR3 protein. D genes are given only for firm matches. The size field is filled for only some rows; it gives once, few, many or a size class.

once TRBJ2-5 TRBV6-1 TRBD1 TGTGCCAGCAGTGAAGCTCGGACAGGGGGCCGAGCGGGGACCCAGTACTTC CASSEARTGGRAGTQYF
- TRBJ2-5 TRBV9 - TGTGCCAGCAGCGTAGCAGGAGGGGAGACCCAGTACTTC CASSVAGGETQYF
- TRBJ1-1 TRBV5-6 TRBD1 TGTGCCAGCAGCTTTGGACAGGGTTTGAACACTGAAGCTTTCTTT CASSFGQGLNTEAFF
once TRBJ2-3 TRBV7-9 - TGTGCCAGCAGCACCAGGGGTTTGGATACGCAGTATTTT CASSTRGLDTQYF
- TRBJ1-1 TRBV29-1 - TGCAGCGTTGAAACGCAGACCAGGGTTGAGGAGGCTTTCTTT CSVETQTRVEEAFF
- TRBJ1-5 TRBV19 - TGTGCCAGTAGTATAGGGAGTATCAGCAATCAGCCCCAGCATTTT CASSIGSISNQPQHF
- TRBJ2-2 TRBV14 - TGTGCCAGCAGCCAAATAGCGAGGGACACCGGGGAGCTGTTTTTT CASSQIARDTGELFF
- TRBJ1-1 TRBV18 - TGTGCCAGCTCACCACTCGAGGGAAACACTGAAGCTTTCTTT CASSPLEGNTEAFF
once TRBJ1-1 TRBV10-3 - TGTGCCATCAGAGACAGGACAGTTTCCCAGAACACTGAAGCTTTCTTT CAIRDRTVSQNTEAFF
once TRBJ2-7 TRBV2 TRBD1 TGTGCCAGCAGGGTTAAGGGGGCCTATTCCTACGAGCAGTACTTC CASRVKGAYSYEQYF
- TRBJ2-1 TRBV19 - TGTGCCAGTAGTCTTACTAGTGTTTACAATGAGCAGTTCTTC CASSLTSVYNEQFF
- TRBJ1-5 TRBV28 - TGTGCCAGCAGTTCGCAGGGTAACAATCAGCCCCAGCATTTT CASSSQGNNQPQHF
- TRBJ1-1 TRBV5-4 TRBD1 TGTGCCAGCAGTCAGGGGGCTTGGGGAATGAACACTGAAGCTTTCTTT CASSQGAWGMNTEAFF
- TRBJ2-1 TRBV29-1 - TGCAGCGTTGAAGCTCTGGGGGCGGGAGAACATGAGCAGTTCTTC CSVEALGAGEHEQFF
- TRBJ1-2 TRBV7-9 - TGTGCCAGCAGCTTAGCCGGAGTGGCGGATAACTATGGCTACACCTTC CASSLAGVADNYGYTF
- TRBJ2-7 TRBV6-5 - TGTGCCAGCCTAGGCACACGTCCCTACGAGCAGTACTTC CASLGTRPYEQYF
- TRBJ1-5 TRBV6-5 - TGTGCCAGCGGACTCAACAGCTTTAGCAATCAGCCCCAGCATTTT CASGLNSFSNQPQHF
- TRBJ2-2 TRBV9 TRBD1 TGTGCCAGCAGCGTCTCAGACAGGGCTTGGACCGGGGAGCTGTTTTTT CASSVSDRAWTGELFF
- TRBJ2-1 TRBV25-1 - TGTGCCAGCAGTTATAGCCTCCTGATCCACAATGAGCAGTTCTTC CASSYSLLIHNEQFF
- TRBJ2-7 TRBV11-3 TRBD1 TGTGCCAGCAGCTTAGCCGGACAGGTGAAGTACTTC CASSLAGQVKYF
- TRBJ2-5 TRBV7-7 TRBD1 TGTGCCAGCAGCCAGGGGACAGGGGGCCAAGAGACCCAGTACTTC CASSQGTGGQETQYF
- TRBJ2-7 TRBV27 - TGTGCCAGCAGTTTAAGGGGAACCTACGAGCAGTACTTC CASSLRGTYEQYF
- TRBJ2-7 TRBV29-1 - TGCAGCGTTGACTTGCCCTCCGGGGGAACCTACGAGCAGTACTTC CSVDLPSGGTYEQYF
- TRBJ1-1 TRBV18 - TGTGCCAGCTCAGAGGGGGGGGATACTGAAGCTTTCTTT CASSEGGDTEAFF
- TRBJ1-2 TRBV2 - TGTGCCAGCAGTGAAGGGGGGCCAATCTATGGCTACACCTTC CASSEGGPIYGYTF
- TRBJ1-1 TRBV9 - TGTGCCAGCAGCGTAGAGAGGGAGGACACTGAAGCTTTCTTT CASSVEREDTEAFF
once TRBJ2-3 TRBV11-3 - TGTGCCAGCAGCTTAAGTGAGGCACTCACAGATACGCAGTATTTT CASSLSEALTDTQYF
- TRBJ1-1 TRBV5-4 TRBD1 TGTGCCAGCAGCTGGACAGGAGGGGATACTGAAGCTTTCTTT CASSWTGGDTEAFF
- TRBJ1-5 TRBV6-6 - TGTGCCAGCAGCCCTATCCCGGGGGATAGCAATCAGCCCCAGCATTTT CASSPIPGDSNQPQHF
- TRBJ2-7 TRBV6-6 - TGTGCCAGCAGTTACGCAGGTGGGTTTGGCGAGCAGTACTTC CASSYAGGFGEQYF
- TRBJ2-3 TRBV30 TRBD2 TGTGCCTGGAGTGAGGGATCGGGACTAGTACACGATACGCAGTATTTT CAWSEGSGLVHDTQYF
- TRBJ1-2 TRBV29-1 TRBD1 TGCAGCGCTGGGACAGGGGAAGGCTATGGCTACACCTTC CSAGTGEGYGYTF
- TRBJ2-2 TRBV4-1 TRBD2 TGCGCCAGCAGCCAATTTCTAGCGGGAAAAACCGGGGAGCTGTTTTTT CASSQFLAGKTGELFF
- TRBJ2-7 TRBV4-1 TRBD2 TGCGCCAGCAGCCGCACTAGCGGCTCAGCCTACGAGCAGTACTTC CASSRTSGSAYEQYF
- TRBJ2-3 TRBV7-3 - TGTGCCAGCAGCCTCGCCTCGGGCACAGATACGCAGTATTTT CASSLASGTDTQYF
- TRBJ1-5 TRBV10-3 TRBD1 TGTGCCATCAGTGAAACAGGGGGTAGACAGCCCCAGCATTTT CAISETGGRQPQHF
- TRBJ2-2 TRBV11-3 - TGTGCCAGCAGCTTAGATCCAGGCATCGCCGGGGAGCTGTTTTTT CASSLDPGIAGELFF
- TRBJ2-7 TRBV27 - TGTGCCAGCAGTAAAGGACTTCCCCCCGAGCAGTACTTC CASSKGLPPEQYF
- TRBJ2-3 TRBV10-3 - TGTGCCATCAGTGAAGCTGAAGATACGCAGTATTTT CAISEAEDTQYF
- TRBJ2-1 TRBV29-1 TRBD1 TGCAGCGTTGAGACTCCTACCCTACAGGGGGCCATTGGTCATGAGCAGTTCTTC CSVETPTLQGAIGHEQFF
- TRBJ2-3 TRBV27 - TGTGCCAGCAGTGAGGGCACAGATACGCAGTATTTT CASSEGTDTQYF
once TRBJ1-2 TRBV6-5 - TGTGCCAGCAGTTACTCGACCCTAGTACAAATCTATGGCTACACCTTC CASSYSTLVQIYGYTF
once TRBJ2-7 TRBV4-1 TRBD2 TGCGCCAGCAGCCAAGATTTAAGGACTAGCACCGAGCAGTACTTC CASSQDLRTSTEQYF
once TRBJ2-3 TRBV7-8 TRBD2 TGTGCCAGCAGCTTCCTAGCGGGAGGGCTCGGGACAGATACGCAGTATTTT CASSFLAGGLGTDTQYF
- TRBJ2-3 TRBV7-8 - TGTGCCAGCACCTTCTCGACTATTTCGCGCACAGATACGCAGTATTTT CASTFSTISRTDTQYF
- TRBJ1-4 TRBV4-1 TRBD1 TGCGCCAGCAGCCATCGACAGGGTGCTGAAAAACTGTTTTTT CASSHRQGAEKLFF
- TRBJ2-7 TRBV9 - TGTGCCAGCAGCGTAGGGCAAACCTACGAGCAGTACTTC CASSVGQTYEQYF
- TRBJ1-1 TRBV11-1 - TGTGCCAGCAGCTTAGATCGGGTGTTCGCTGAAGCTTTCTTT CASSLDRVFAEAFF
once TRBJ2-7 TRBV6-1 TRBD2 TGTGCCAGCAGTGAAGGCGGGACTAGCGTCGAGCAGTACTTC CASSEGGTSVEQYF
- TRBJ2-7 TRBV19 TRBD2 TGTGCCAGTAGTATGGCAGCTAGCGGGGGGACCTACGAGCAGTACTTC CASSMAASGGTYEQYF
- TRBJ1-1 TRBV27 - TGTGCCAGCAGTTTGGGACTTGGTAACACTGAAGCTTTCTTT CASSLGLGNTEAFF
- TRBJ1-4 TRBV5-4 TRBD1 TGTGCCAGCAGCCGGGACAGGGTAAATGAAAAACTGTTTTTT CASSRDRVNEKLFF
- TRBJ2-7 TRBV7-8 TRBD2 TGTGCCAGCAGTCAGAAGGGGCGGGAGTACTACGAGCAGTACTTC CASSQKGREYYEQYF